This T cell receptor (beta chain) is drawn from a study of blood T cell repertoires in COVID-19. Study context: Nucleic acid was either cDNA or gDNA, and it came from T cells, B-cell-depleted T cells, or PBMCs.

From germline, CDR1 is SGHTA and CDR2 FQGNSA. Trimming took off 5 bases at V and 4 bases at J, with 9 bases between the two ends. CDR3 size: 13 residues. TCRdb's table, derived via immunoSEQ multiplex PCR, lists solely in-frame clones and lacks some. The data contain about 70,000 clones, approximately 83% of them singletons. This receptor was obtained from a human donor in a cohort sampled during active COVID-19. This sequence joins TRBV7-2 and TRBJ1-3; D may be TRBD1 (5 bases). The sequenced material came from peripheral blood. CDR3 nucleotides: TGTGCCAGCAGCGCCTGGGGCGGAAACACCATATATTTT. Amino acids: CASSAWGGNTIYF.